The present TCR beta chain was sequenced within a study of OX40 agonist ivuxolimab in advanced cancers. The CDR3 runs 15 residues. Germline-derived CDR1 and CDR2 are SGHTA and FQGNSA. V was clipped by 5 bases and J by 4 bases; unmatched bases: 7. A remark on this clone: Other DNA sequences from this sample encode an identical CDR3 as well.

Generated by immunoSEQ multiplex PCR, the TCRdb table keeps only in-frame clones and is missing some. The profile covers 20,000 or so clones, with around 89% appearing a single time and roughly 10% taken by the ten largest. This receptor was obtained from an adult with an advanced solid tumor such as melanoma, head and neck, liver or kidney cancer. The source material was CD4+ or CD8+ T cells sorted from blood, sampled in a trial of the OX40 agonist ivuxolimab. The rearrangement uses TRBV7-2 and TRBJ1-2; 10 positions agree with TRBD1. The CDR3 nucleotides read TGTGCCAGCAGCCCTAGCGGGACAGGGGTCTATGGCTACACCTTC. This codes for CASSPSGTGVYGYTF.